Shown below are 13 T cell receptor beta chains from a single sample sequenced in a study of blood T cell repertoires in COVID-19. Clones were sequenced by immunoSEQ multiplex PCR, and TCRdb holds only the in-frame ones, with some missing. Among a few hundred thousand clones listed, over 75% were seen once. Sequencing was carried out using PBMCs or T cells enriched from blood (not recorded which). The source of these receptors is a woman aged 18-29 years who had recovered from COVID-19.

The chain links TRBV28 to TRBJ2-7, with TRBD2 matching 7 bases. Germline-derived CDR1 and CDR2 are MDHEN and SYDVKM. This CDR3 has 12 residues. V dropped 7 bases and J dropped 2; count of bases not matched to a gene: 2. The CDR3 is CASTGTTYEQYF. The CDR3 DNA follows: TGTGCCAGCACGGGGACTACCTACGAGCAGTACTTC.

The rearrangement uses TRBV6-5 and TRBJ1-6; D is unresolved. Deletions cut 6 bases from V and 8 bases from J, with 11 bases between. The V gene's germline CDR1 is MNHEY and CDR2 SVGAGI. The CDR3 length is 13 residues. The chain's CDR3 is CASSREGDSPLHF. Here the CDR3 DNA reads TGTGCCAGCAGCCGGGAGGGAGATTCACCCCTCCACTTT.

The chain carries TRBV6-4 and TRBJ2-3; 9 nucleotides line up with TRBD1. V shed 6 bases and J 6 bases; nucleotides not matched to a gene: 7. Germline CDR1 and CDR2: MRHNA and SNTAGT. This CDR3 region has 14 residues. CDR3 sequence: CASSRTGEVDTQYF. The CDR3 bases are TGTGCCAGCAGCCGGACAGGGGAGGTCGATACGCAGTATTTT.

The CDR3 region is CATYGQGGLDTGELFF. In DNA, the CDR3 is TGTGCCACCTACGGACAGGGGGGTTTGGACACCGGGGAGCTGTTTTTT. J is TRBJ2-2 and V is TRBV3-1 (or the pseudogene TRBV3-2); 10 nucleotides agree with TRBD1. CDR1 and CDR2 from the germline V gene are LGHDT and YNNKEL (reference sequence). With V trimmed by 10 bases and J by 3 bases, 11 bases remained unmatched. The CDR3 runs 16 residues.

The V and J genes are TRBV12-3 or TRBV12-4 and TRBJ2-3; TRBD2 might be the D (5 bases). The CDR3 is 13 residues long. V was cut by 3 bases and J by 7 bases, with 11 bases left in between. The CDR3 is CASSFRGTNTQYF. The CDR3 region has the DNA TGTGCCAGCAGTTTCCGGGGTACAAATACGCAGTATTTT.

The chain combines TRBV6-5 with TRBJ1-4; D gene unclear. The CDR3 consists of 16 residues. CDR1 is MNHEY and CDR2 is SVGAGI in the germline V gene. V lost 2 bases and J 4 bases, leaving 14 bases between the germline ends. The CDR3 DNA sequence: TGTGCCAGCAGTTACCTGAAATTCGGGGTTAATGAAAAACTGTTTTTT. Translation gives CASSYLKFGVNEKLFF.

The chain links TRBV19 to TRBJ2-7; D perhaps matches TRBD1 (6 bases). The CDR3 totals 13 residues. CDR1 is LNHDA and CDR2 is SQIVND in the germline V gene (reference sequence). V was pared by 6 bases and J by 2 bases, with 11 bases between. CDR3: CASRPGQTYEQYF. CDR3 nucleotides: TGTGCCAGTAGACCGGGACAAACCTACGAGCAGTACTTC.

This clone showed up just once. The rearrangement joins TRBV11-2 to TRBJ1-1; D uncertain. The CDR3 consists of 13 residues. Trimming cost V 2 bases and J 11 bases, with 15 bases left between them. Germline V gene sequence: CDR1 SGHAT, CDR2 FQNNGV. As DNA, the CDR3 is TGTGCCAGCAGCTTACAGATGGGCTTTCCGGCTTTCTTT. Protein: CASSLQMGFPAFF.

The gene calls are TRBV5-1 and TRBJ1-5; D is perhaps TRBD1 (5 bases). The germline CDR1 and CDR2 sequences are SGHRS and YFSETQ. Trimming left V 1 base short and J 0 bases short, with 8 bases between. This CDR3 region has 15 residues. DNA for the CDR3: TGCGCCAGCAGCTTGTCAGGGAATAGCAATCAGCCCCAGCATTTT. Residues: CASSLSGNSNQPQHF.

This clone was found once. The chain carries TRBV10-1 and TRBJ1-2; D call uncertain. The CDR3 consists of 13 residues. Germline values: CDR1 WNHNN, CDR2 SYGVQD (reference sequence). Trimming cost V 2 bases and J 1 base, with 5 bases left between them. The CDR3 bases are TGCGCCAGCAGTGAGGACATTAACTATGGCTACACCTTC. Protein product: CASSEDINYGYTF.

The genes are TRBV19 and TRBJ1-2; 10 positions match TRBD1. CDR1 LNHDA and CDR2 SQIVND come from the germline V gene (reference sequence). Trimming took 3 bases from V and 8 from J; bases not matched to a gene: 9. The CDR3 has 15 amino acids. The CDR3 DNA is TGTGCCAGTAGTATGAAGGTCCGACAGGGGGCCGGCTACACCTTC. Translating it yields CASSMKVRQGAGYTF.

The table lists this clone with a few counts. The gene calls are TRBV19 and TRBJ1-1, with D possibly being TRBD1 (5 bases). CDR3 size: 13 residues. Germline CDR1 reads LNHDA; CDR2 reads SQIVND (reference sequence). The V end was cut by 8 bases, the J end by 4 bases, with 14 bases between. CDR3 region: CASGGVGPTEAFF. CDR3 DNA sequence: TGTGCCAGTGGGGGGGTGGGTCCCACTGAAGCTTTCTTT. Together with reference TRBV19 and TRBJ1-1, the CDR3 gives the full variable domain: DGGITQSPKYLFRKEGQNVTLSCEQNLNHDAMYWYRQDPGQGLRLIYYSQIVNDFQKGDIAEGYSVSREKKESFPLTVTSAQKNPTAFYLCASGGVGPTEAFFGQGTRLTVV.

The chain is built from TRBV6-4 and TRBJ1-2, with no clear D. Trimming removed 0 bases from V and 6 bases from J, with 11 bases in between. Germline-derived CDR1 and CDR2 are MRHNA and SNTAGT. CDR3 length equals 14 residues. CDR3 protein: CASSDSFRRDGYTF. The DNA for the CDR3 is TGTGCCAGCAGTGACTCTTTTAGGAGAGATGGCTACACCTTC.